This T cell receptor (beta chain) comes out of a study of blood T cell repertoires in COVID-19. Germline CDR1 DFQATT, CDR2 SNEGSKA (reference sequence). The V gene lost 3 bases and the J gene lost 1 base, with 15 bases spanning the gap. The CDR3 covers 15 residues. The repertoire was sequenced with immunoSEQ multiplex PCR; TCRdb's copy has only in-frame clones and lacks some. Counted here are about 40,000 clones, about 85% occurring once; the ten biggest clones make up 20%. This receptor was taken from a man aged 60 to 75 with acute or convalescent COVID-19. The V and J genes are TRBV20-1 and TRBJ2-5, with a weak D call TRBD1 (5 bases). Sequencing was done on a sample of peripheral blood. The CDR3 sequence is CSASDPGSGQETQYF. The DNA for the CDR3 is TGCAGTGCTAGTGATCCAGGGTCAGGCCAAGAGACCCAGTACTTC.